Sequencing of this T cell receptor (beta chain) was carried out in a study of PD-L1 blockade in urothelial cancer. As for the study in general: A median blood sample held approximately 150,000 T cells and more than 80,000 unique TCRs.

The germline V gene encodes CDR1 SGHRS and CDR2 YFSETQ. The CDR3 sequence is 16 residues long. Trimming stripped 0 bases from V and 0 bases from J, with 10 bases between. Method: immunoSEQ multiplex PCR; TCRdb's copy keeps in-frame clones and lacks some. The sample yields 35,000 to 45,000 clones, around 90% seen once. The sample was PBMCs, taken around atezolizumab (anti-PD-L1) treatment. The chain is built from TRBV5-1 and TRBJ2-1, with D unresolved. The clonotype comes from a man between 70 and 80 years old with urothelial cancer. The CDR3 region has the DNA TGCGCCAGCAGCTTGGTAGCCGAAAGCTCCTACAATGAGCAGTTCTTC. This gives the protein CASSLVAESSYNEQFF. The whole variable domain, filled in from reference TRBV5-1 and TRBJ2-1, reads KAGVTQTPRYLIKTRGQQVTLSCSPISGHRSVSWYQQTPGQGLQFLFEYFSETQRNKGNFPGRFSGRQFSNSRSEMNVSTLELGDSALYLCASSLVAESSYNEQFFGPGTRLTVL.